These T cell receptor beta chains were read from a single sample in a study of molecular identifiers for immune sequencing clone quantification. TCRdb itself ran the PCR reads through MiXCR, one entry per CDR3 protein. The sample shows 400,000 to 600,000 distinct CDR3 sequences, over 20% of them seen only once. Sequenced material: naive CD8+ T cells from blood, with Jurkat cell RNA spiked in. The source is a human donor in good health. Some libraries in this study had Jurkat cell RNA spiked in. Both conserved end residues are part of each CDR3. D genes are given only for firm matches. Size is omitted from some rows. Given values are once, few, many or a class for expanded clones.

j_call clone_size v_call d_call cdr3_nt cdr3_aa
TRBJ2-5 many TRBV6-5 . TGTGCCAGCAGTCACGACTACCAAGAGACCCAGTACTTC CASSHDYQETQYF
TRBJ1-2 . TRBV30 TRBD1 TGTGCCTGGAGTTTCACAGGGGAGATTGGCTACACCTTC CAWSFTGEIGYTF
TRBJ2-2 many TRBV20-1 TRBD2 TGCAGTGCTAGCCCGAATATGGGACTAGCGGTCTACACCGGGGAGCTGTTTTTT CSASPNMGLAVYTGELFF
TRBJ1-1 few TRBV19 . TGTGCCAGTAGTATTGGTTCGGGTTTGTACACTGAAGCTTTCTTT CASSIGSGLYTEAFF
TRBJ2-5 many TRBV5-1 . TGCGCCAGCAGCTTGGTGACAGATGCTGACCAAGAGACCCAGTACTTC CASSLVTDADQETQYF
TRBJ1-5 few TRBV19 . TGTGCCAGTAGTATCACTGGGGATCAGCCCCAGCATTTT CASSITGDQPQHF
TRBJ2-4 few TRBV19 . TGTGCCAGTAGTGGCATCTTCGGAGATAAAAACATTCAGTACTTC CASSGIFGDKNIQYF
TRBJ2-3 . TRBV13 TRBD2 TGTGCCAGCAGCTTAGGGACTAGCGGGACGGCAGATACGCAGTATTTT CASSLGTSGTADTQYF
TRBJ2-1 . TRBV7-9 . TGTGCCAGCAGCTCCTCTATGGAGATAGACAATGAGCAGTTCTTC CASSSSMEIDNEQFF
TRBJ2-1 . TRBV19 . TGTGCCAGTAGCCAGTACTTTCAGGGGGGTAGCGAGCAGTTCTTC CASSQYFQGGSEQFF
TRBJ2-2 few TRBV7-6 TRBD2 TGTGCCAGCAGCGGAGGGACTAGTATGGGCGGGGAGCTGTTTTTT CASSGGTSMGGELFF
TRBJ2-3 . TRBV20-1 TRBD2 TGCAGTGCAACCTCACTAGCGGGAGTGGATACGCAGTATTTT CSATSLAGVDTQYF
TRBJ1-1 few TRBV7-9 . TGTGCCAGCAGCCCCGGTTGGGGGGCCGACACTGAAGCTTTCTTT CASSPGWGADTEAFF
TRBJ2-7 many TRBV4-1 . TGCGCCAGCGCCACGTCGTCCGGGAGCTCCTACGAGCAGTACTTC CASATSSGSSYEQYF
TRBJ2-5 many TRBV9 TRBD1 TGTGCCAGCAGCGTAGCAAGGACAGGAGAGGTAGAGACCCAGTACTTC CASSVARTGEVETQYF
TRBJ2-3 few TRBV5-4 . TGTGCCAGCAGCTTTTACCTCGGGGCCAAAAGCACAGATACGCAGTATTTT CASSFYLGAKSTDTQYF
TRBJ2-2 many TRBV29-1 . TGCAGCGTTGCGGGGTCCATCGGGGAGCTGTTTTTT CSVAGSIGELFF
TRBJ1-1 many TRBV13 TRBD1 TGTGCCAGCAGCCCGGACAGGGCGAACACTGAAGCTTTCTTT CASSPDRANTEAFF
TRBJ2-4 few TRBV28 . TGTGCCAGCAGTTCGAACCTACAGGGACGTAGAAACATTCAGTACTTC CASSSNLQGRRNIQYF
TRBJ2-5 many TRBV7-9 TRBD2 TGTGCCAGCAGCTCCGAGACTAGCCGGGAGACCCAGTACTTC CASSSETSRETQYF
TRBJ1-3 . TRBV6-5 TRBD1 TGTGCCAGCAGTGATATTCCTCAGGGACAGGGACTATTCAACTCTGGAAACACCATATATTTT CASSDIPQGQGLFNSGNTIYF
TRBJ2-7 . TRBV12-3/TRBV12-4 TRBD2 TGTGCCAGCAGTTTCGATTGGGGGGGGTTTTACGAGCAGTACTTC CASSFDWGGFYEQYF
TRBJ2-7 few TRBV4-3 . TGCGCCAGCAGCCAAGATTTAACCCGCTACGAGCAGTACTTC CASSQDLTRYEQYF